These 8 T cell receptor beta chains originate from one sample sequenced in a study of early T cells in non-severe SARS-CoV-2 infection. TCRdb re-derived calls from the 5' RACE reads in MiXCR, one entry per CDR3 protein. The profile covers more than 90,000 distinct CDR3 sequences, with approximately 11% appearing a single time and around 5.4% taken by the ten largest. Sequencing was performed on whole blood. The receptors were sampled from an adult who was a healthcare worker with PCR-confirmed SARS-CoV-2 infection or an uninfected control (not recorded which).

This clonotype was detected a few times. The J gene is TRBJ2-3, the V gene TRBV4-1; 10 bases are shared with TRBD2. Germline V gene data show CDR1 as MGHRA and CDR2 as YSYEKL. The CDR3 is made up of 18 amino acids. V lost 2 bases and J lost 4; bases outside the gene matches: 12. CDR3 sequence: CASSQLELAGLGSDTQYF. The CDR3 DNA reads TGCGCCAGCAGCCAATTGGAACTAGCGGGATTGGGTTCAGATACGCAGTATTTT.

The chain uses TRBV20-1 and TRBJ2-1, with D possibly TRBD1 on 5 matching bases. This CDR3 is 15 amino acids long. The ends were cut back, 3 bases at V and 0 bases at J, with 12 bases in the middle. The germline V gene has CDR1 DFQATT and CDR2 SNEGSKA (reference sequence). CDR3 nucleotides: TGCAGTGCTAGGGCTTACAGGAGCTCCTACAATGAGCAGTTCTTC. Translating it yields CSARAYRSSYNEQFF.

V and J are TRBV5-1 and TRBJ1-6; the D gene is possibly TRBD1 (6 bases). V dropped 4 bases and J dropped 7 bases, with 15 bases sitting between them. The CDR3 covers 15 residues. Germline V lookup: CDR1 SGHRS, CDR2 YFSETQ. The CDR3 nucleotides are TGCGCCAGCAGCCAGGTACAGGGCGGGAATTCACCCCTCCACTTT. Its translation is CASSQVQGGNSPLHF.

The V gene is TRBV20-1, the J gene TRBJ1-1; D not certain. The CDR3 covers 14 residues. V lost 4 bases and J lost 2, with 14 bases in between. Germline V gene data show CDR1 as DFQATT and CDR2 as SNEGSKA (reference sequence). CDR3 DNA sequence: TGCAGTGCTAATCTACCCGGGAGAAACACTGAAGCTTTCTTT. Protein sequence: CSANLPGRNTEAFF.

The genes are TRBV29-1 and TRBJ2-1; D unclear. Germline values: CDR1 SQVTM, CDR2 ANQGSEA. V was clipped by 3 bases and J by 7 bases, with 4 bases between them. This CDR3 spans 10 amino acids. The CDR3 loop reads CSVDPNEQFF. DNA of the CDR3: TGCAGCGTTGACCCAAATGAGCAGTTCTTC.

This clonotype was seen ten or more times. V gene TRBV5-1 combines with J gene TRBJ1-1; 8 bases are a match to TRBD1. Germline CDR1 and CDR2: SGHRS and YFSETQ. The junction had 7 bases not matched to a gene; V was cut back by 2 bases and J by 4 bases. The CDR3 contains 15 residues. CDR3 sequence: CASSFSAGQVTEAFF. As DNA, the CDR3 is TGCGCCAGCAGCTTTTCTGCGGGACAGGTCACTGAAGCTTTCTTT.

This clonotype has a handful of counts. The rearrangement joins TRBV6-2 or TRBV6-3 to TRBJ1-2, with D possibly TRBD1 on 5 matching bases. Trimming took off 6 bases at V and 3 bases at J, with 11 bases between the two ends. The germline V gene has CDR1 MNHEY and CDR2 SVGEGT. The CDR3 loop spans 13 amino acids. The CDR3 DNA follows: TGTGCCAGCAGGCCGACAGCTTACTATGGCTACACCTTC. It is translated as CASRPTAYYGYTF.

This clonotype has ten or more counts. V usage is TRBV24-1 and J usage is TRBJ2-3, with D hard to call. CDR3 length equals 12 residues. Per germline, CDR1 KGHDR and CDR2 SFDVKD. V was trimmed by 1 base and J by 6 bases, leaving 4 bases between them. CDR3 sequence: CATSDFSDTQYF. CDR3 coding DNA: TGTGCCACCAGTGATTTTTCGGATACGCAGTATTTT.